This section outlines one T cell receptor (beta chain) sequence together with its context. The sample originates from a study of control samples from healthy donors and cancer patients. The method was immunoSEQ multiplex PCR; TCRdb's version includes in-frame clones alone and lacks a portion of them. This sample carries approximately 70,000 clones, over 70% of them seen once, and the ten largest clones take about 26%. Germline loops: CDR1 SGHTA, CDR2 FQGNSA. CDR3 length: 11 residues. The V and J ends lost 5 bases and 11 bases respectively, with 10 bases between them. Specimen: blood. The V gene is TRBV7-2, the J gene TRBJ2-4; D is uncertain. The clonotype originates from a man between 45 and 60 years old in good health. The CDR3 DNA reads TGTGCCAGCAGCCCCGTTTTGGTTCAGTACTTC. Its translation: CASSPVLVQYF.